This is a list of T cell receptor beta chains from one sample in a study of radiation and T cells in renal cell carcinoma. Only in-frame clones appear in the TCRdb table, and some are missing; sequencing was by immunoSEQ multiplex PCR. The data hold about 140,000 clones, with 83% observed a single time. Sequencing used blood, obtained from a patient whose treatment included radiotherapy and nephrectomy. Receptors originate from a woman aged 45-65 years with renal cell carcinoma. Both conserved end residues are part of each CDR3. A D gene is named only where the DNA matches it firmly. Expanded clones get a size class; other rows say once, few or many, or leave the size out.

clone size: NA; V gene: TRBV5-3; D gene: NA; J gene: TRBJ2-7; CDR3 protein: CARSLAPPGTVAYEQYF; CDR3 DNA: TGTGCCAGAAGCTTAGCACCGCCTGGAACGGTAGCCTACGAGCAGTACTTC
clone size: NA; V gene: TRBV13; D gene: TRBD1; J gene: TRBJ1-2; CDR3 protein: CASSPGTGYGYTF; CDR3 DNA: TGTGCCAGCAGCCCAGGGACAGGGTATGGCTACACCTTC
clone size: NA; V gene: TRBV7-2; D gene: NA; J gene: TRBJ1-5; CDR3 protein: CASSLSSGGQPQHF; CDR3 DNA: TGTGCCAGCAGCTTATCGTCGGGGGGCCAGCCCCAGCATTTT
clone size: once; V gene: TRBV7-2; D gene: NA; J gene: TRBJ2-5; CDR3 protein: CASSLLGGALETQYF; CDR3 DNA: TGTGCCAGCAGCTTATTGGGGGGCGCATTAGAGACCCAGTACTTC
clone size: NA; V gene: TRBV4-1; D gene: NA; J gene: TRBJ1-2; CDR3 protein: CASSQANYGYTF; CDR3 DNA: TGCGCCAGCAGCCAAGCAAACTATGGCTACACCTTC
clone size: NA; V gene: TRBV11-3; D gene: TRBD1; J gene: TRBJ2-1; CDR3 protein: CASSSQGANEQFF; CDR3 DNA: TGTGCCAGCAGCTCTCAGGGGGCGAATGAGCAGTTCTTC
clone size: few; V gene: TRBV19; D gene: NA; J gene: TRBJ2-3; CDR3 protein: CASSIQDGTDTQYF; CDR3 DNA: TGTGCCAGTAGTATTCAGGATGGCACAGATACGCAGTATTTT
clone size: NA; V gene: TRBV5-4; D gene: NA; J gene: TRBJ1-1; CDR3 protein: CASSQTRGTAEAFF; CDR3 DNA: TGTGCCAGCAGCCAAACCAGGGGCACGGCTGAAGCTTTCTTT
clone size: NA; V gene: TRBV5-1; D gene: TRBD1; J gene: TRBJ1-4; CDR3 protein: CASSPGTENEKLFF; CDR3 DNA: TGCGCCAGCAGCCCCGGGACAGAAAATGAAAAACTGTTTTTT
clone size: NA; V gene: TRBV5-5; D gene: NA; J gene: TRBJ2-2; CDR3 protein: CASSPASRANTGELFF; CDR3 DNA: TGTGCCAGCAGCCCGGCTTCACGGGCGAACACCGGGGAGCTGTTTTTT
clone size: NA; V gene: TRBV5-1; D gene: NA; J gene: TRBJ2-1; CDR3 protein: CASLNHQGNEQFF; CDR3 DNA: TGCGCCAGCTTGAACCATCAGGGCAATGAGCAGTTCTTC
clone size: NA; V gene: TRBV7-2; D gene: NA; J gene: TRBJ1-5; CDR3 protein: CASSLAPLSGSSNQPQHF; CDR3 DNA: TGTGCCAGCAGCTTAGCCCCCTTATCGGGCAGCTCCAATCAGCCCCAGCATTTT
clone size: NA; V gene: TRBV9; D gene: NA; J gene: TRBJ2-3; CDR3 protein: CASSVGQGGDTQYF; CDR3 DNA: TGTGCCAGCAGCGTAGGGCAGGGAGGTGATACGCAGTATTTT
clone size: once; V gene: TRBV6-6; D gene: NA; J gene: TRBJ1-6; CDR3 protein: CASSYSPGRNSPLHF; CDR3 DNA: TGTGCCAGCAGTTACTCCCCGGGGCGGAATTCACCCCTCCACTTT
clone size: NA; V gene: TRBV28; D gene: NA; J gene: TRBJ2-7; CDR3 protein: CASSGRGSSYEQYF; CDR3 DNA: TGTGCCAGCAGCGGACGGGGGAGTAGCTACGAGCAGTACTTC
clone size: NA; V gene: TRBV5-1; D gene: NA; J gene: TRBJ2-2; CDR3 protein: CASSLEVGQNTGELFF; CDR3 DNA: TGCGCCAGCAGCTTGGAGGTGGGGCAGAACACCGGGGAGCTGTTTTTT
clone size: NA; V gene: TRBV2; D gene: NA; J gene: TRBJ1-4; CDR3 protein: CASDQVAGAEKLFF; CDR3 DNA: TGTGCCAGCGATCAGGTGGCAGGGGCGGAAAAACTGTTTTTT
clone size: NA; V gene: TRBV7-9; D gene: NA; J gene: TRBJ1-1; CDR3 protein: CASSLDQITEAFF; CDR3 DNA: TGTGCCAGCAGCTTAGATCAGATTACTGAAGCTTTCTTT
clone size: NA; V gene: TRBV6-5; D gene: NA; J gene: TRBJ2-2; CDR3 protein: CAIAGMWNTGELFF; CDR3 DNA: TGTGCCATCGCGGGCATGTGGAACACCGGGGAGCTGTTTTTT
clone size: NA; V gene: TRBV19; D gene: NA; J gene: TRBJ1-4; CDR3 protein: CASKETEKLFF; CDR3 DNA: TGTGCCAGTAAAGAGACTGAAAAACTGTTTTTT
clone size: NA; V gene: TRBV5-1; D gene: TRBD1; J gene: TRBJ2-4; CDR3 protein: CASSLWTGAKNIQYF; CDR3 DNA: TGCGCCAGCAGCTTGTGGACAGGAGCCAAAAACATTCAGTACTTC
clone size: NA; V gene: TRBV10-3; D gene: NA; J gene: TRBJ2-7; CDR3 protein: CAISESSGDQYF; CDR3 DNA: TGTGCCATCAGTGAGTCATCGGGGGACCAGTACTTC
clone size: NA; V gene: TRBV28; D gene: NA; J gene: TRBJ2-7; CDR3 protein: CASSLWMAGRPYEQYF; CDR3 DNA: TGTGCCAGCAGTTTATGGATGGCGGGGAGGCCCTACGAGCAGTACTTC
clone size: NA; V gene: TRBV7-9; D gene: NA; J gene: TRBJ1-1; CDR3 protein: CASTTSGGWIEAFF; CDR3 DNA: TGTGCCAGCACCACAAGCGGCGGGTGGATCGAAGCTTTCTTT